This TCR beta chain was recovered during a study of blood T cell repertoires in COVID-19. CDR1 is WNHNN and CDR2 is SYGVQD in the germline V gene (reference sequence). The CDR3 has 14 residues. The V end was cut by 3 bases, the J end by 0 bases, with 6 bases between. Profiling relied on immunoSEQ multiplex PCR, and the TCRdb table lists in-frame clones only, not all of them. This sample has roughly 260,000 clones; around 90% occur once, and the top ten carry 2.5% to 3%. The age range of participants was about 18 to 90 years, with residence in approximately 25 US areas. Cohort assignment relied on participant-reported clinical history.

Source material: PBMCs or T cells enriched from blood (not recorded which). V usage is TRBV10-1 and J usage is TRBJ1-3; D call uncertain. This clonotype originated in a woman between 25 and 40 years old with acute COVID-19. CDR3 nucleotides: TGCGCCAGCAGTGAAACAGACTCTGGAAACACCATATATTTT. It translates to CASSETDSGNTIYF.